This T cell receptor beta chain was captured in a study of T cell responses to AZD1222 COVID-19 vaccine. CDR1 and CDR2 from the germline V gene are PRHDT and FYEKMQ (reference sequence). CDR3 length equals 17 residues. V was clipped by 5 bases and J by 2 bases; unmatched bases: 11. Produced via immunoSEQ multiplex PCR; TCRdb's table is partial and in-frame only. The sample contains some 88,000 clones, around nine tenths of which appear only once. Whole-study results and caveats: Variant regions that are unmutated are reportedly the target of nearly half of spike-specific TCRs. Mapped onto spike, vaccine-associated CD4 TCRs spanned it and were dominant at 160-218 and 743-854. Donors in the cohort were predominantly white British and more often female, and clonal diversity was possibly underestimated.

Worth noting for this clone: Its cognate antigen is unknown.

This clonotype was sampled from an adult who received the AZD1222 COVID-19 vaccine. The input for sequencing was peripheral blood, taken 28 days after the second AZD1222 dose. This chain joins TRBV13 and TRBJ2-5; TRBD2 matches 10 bases. CDR3: CASSASAGGFIQETQYF. As DNA, the CDR3 is TGTGCCAGCAGCGCTTCAGCGGGGGGGTTTATTCAAGAGACCCAGTACTTC.